A single T cell receptor beta chain is shown here with its context. In the original analysis: Amplification with reference gene primers provided the estimates of nucleated cell counts. Produced via immunoSEQ multiplex PCR; TCRdb's table is partial and in-frame only. The V and J calls and the clone size are those of that table, but D and trimming were determined from the DNA. The data contain approximately 210,000 clones, under 90% of them singletons. This record belongs to a study of blood T cell repertoires in COVID-19. Study-level background: The study drew acute and convalescent COVID-19 samples from the United States, Italy and Spain. T cells, B-cell-depleted T cells, or PBMCs provided the cDNA or gDNA that served as material.

Between the trimmed V and J ends, which lost 2 bases and 6 bases, there was a span of 17 bases. CDR1 MNHEY and CDR2 SVGEGT come from the germline V gene. CDR3 length: 16 amino acids. The sample comprised peripheral blood. The sequence derives from a woman between 40 and 50 years old with active or convalescent COVID-19. The chain joins TRBV6-2 or TRBV6-3 to TRBJ1-5; TRBD1 is a possible D gene (5 bases). CDR3 protein: CASSYNLGEGFQPQHF. CDR3 DNA sequence: TGTGCCAGCAGTTACAATTTGGGGGAGGGATTTCAGCCCCAGCATTTT.